This T cell receptor (beta chain) was obtained from a study of T cells expressing NK-cell markers. TCRdb reprocessed the 5' RACE reads and keeps a single row for each CDR3 protein, giving no DNA. The sample has some 500,000 distinct CDR3 sequences; the top ten hold about 1.5%. The sequencing sample was made of blood T cells: a sorted CD56 or NKG2C T cell subset, CD4+ or CD8+ T cells, or bulk PBMC T cells (not recorded which). The receptor comes from a woman aged 45-59 years in good health.

CDR3 sequence reads: CASSAPGVSRGEQFF. The J gene is TRBJ2-1, the V gene TRBV11-3; as DNA is missing, the TRBD1 call by TCRdb cannot be tested. Germline V gene data show CDR1 as SGHNT and CDR2 as YENEEA. This CDR3 is 15 amino acids long.